The entry below gives a single T cell receptor (beta chain) sequence along with its context. Its antigen is not known. Germline loops: CDR1 MRHNA, CDR2 SNTAGT. The CDR3 spans 16 residues. Unmatched junction bases numbered 3, after V lost 0 bases and J lost 4 bases. The data originate from a study of T cell repertoires in cytomegalovirus infection. Turning to the study itself: CMV epitopes that were recently identified and HLA-C-restricted were used alongside well-studied HLA-B-restricted ones.

One entry per CDR3 protein results from TCRdb running MiXCR on the reads. The repertoire has about 920,000 distinct CDR3 sequences, approximately 31% of them found once; the top ten carry 13%. This specimen consisted of cultured CD8+ T cells from PBMCs, obtained from culture after CMV antigen stimulation. This rearrangement joins TRBV6-4 to TRBJ2-4, with 10 bases that match TRBD1. This sequence was found in a human donor in good health (CMV status not recorded). Some clones in this sample may be carry-over from other donors' samples. CDR3 protein: CASSDSGQGGKNIQYF. CDR3 DNA sequence: TGTGCCAGCAGTGACTCCGGACAGGGGGGGAAAAACATTCAGTACTTC.